The 27 T cell receptor beta chains below were found in one sample sequenced in a study of T-cell reconstitution after alpha-beta-depleted transplantation in children (dated by TCRdb to about 2016). Libraries were built with PCR. The sequencer listed for this sample is Illumina HiSeq 2500. To normalize quantification of the TCRbeta repertoire, the TCR libraries were built with molecular barcoding that relied on unique molecular identifiers. TCRdb took the public reads, trimmed them with fastp at Q25, ran MiXCR for clone calling and kept in-frame beta chains. Identical CDR3 protein sequences are pooled into one entry, listed with their most common genes and DNA. Recorded for this sample are hundreds of thousands of distinct CDR3 sequences; around 14% of them occurred a single time. Jointly, the top ten make up 0.65% to 0.9% of the sample. Read against the paper, the sample's treatment or condition label means: allogeneic hematopoietic cell transplantation with graft depleted of TCRalphabeta T cells and CD19 B cells.

This specimen consisted of PBMCs, obtained before TCRalphabeta/CD19-depleted stem cell transplant. These TCRs come from a girl between 2 and 10 years old with congenital amegakaryocytic thrombocytopenia, due to receive a stem cell transplant.

This clonotype occurred a few times. The V call is TRBV6-6, the J call TRBJ2-7; 10 bases fit TRBD1. After removal of 8 bases from V and 3 bases from J, the junction contained 4 bases not matched to a gene. CDR3 size: 13 residues. Germline lookup yields CDR1 MNHNY and CDR2 SVGAGI (reference sequence). The CDR3 protein is CASRDRGYYEQYF. Here the CDR3 DNA reads TGTGCCAGCCGGGACAGGGGCTACTACGAGCAGTACTTC.

There are many counts of this clonotype. The V and J genes are TRBV5-1 and TRBJ2-3; the D gene is possibly TRBD2 (6 bases). CDR1 and CDR2 (germline): SGHRS, YFSETQ. The V end was cut by 0 bases, the J end by 5 bases, with 13 bases between. The length of the CDR3 is 15 residues. For the CDR3, the DNA is TGCGCCAGCAGCTTGGACGGGAGTAGGGAAGATACGCAGTATTTT. It specifies CASSLDGSREDTQYF.

The sample holds many counts of this clonotype. This chain connects TRBV5-1 to TRBJ2-3; possibly TRBD2 for D (6 bases). The CDR3 consists of 14 residues. The ends were cut back, 4 bases at V and 4 bases at J, with 13 bases in the middle. Germline assignment: CDR1 SGHRS and CDR2 YFSETQ. The CDR3 sequence is CASSPWTISDTQYF. In DNA, the CDR3 is TGCGCCAGCAGCCCCTGGACTATTTCAGATACGCAGTATTTT.

This clonotype came up a few times. J is TRBJ2-1 and V is TRBV20-1; TRBD1 aligns across 10 bases. CDR1 is DFQATT and CDR2 is SNEGSKA in the germline V gene (reference sequence). The CDR3 loop spans 14 amino acids. Germline trimming cut 1 base from V and 6 bases from J; bases unmatched to any gene: 3. As DNA, the CDR3 is TGCAGTGCTAGAGTCGACAGGGGGCTCAATGAGCAGTTCTTC. Residues: CSARVDRGLNEQFF.

In this sample, this clonotype turned up many times. The chain combines TRBV20-1 with TRBJ2-2, with 13 bases fitting TRBD2. CDR3 size: 16 residues. Trimming cost V 3 bases and J 7 bases; bases outside gene matches: 8. CDR1 and CDR2 (germline): DFQATT, SNEGSKA (reference sequence). The CDR3 DNA reads as TGCAGTGCTAGGCGGGGGGGACTAGCGGGAATCGGGGAGCTGTTTTTT. This sequence encodes CSARRGGLAGIGELFF.

This clonotype was seen more than once but under ten times. J is TRBJ1-5 and V is TRBV12-3 or TRBV12-4, with a possible D match to TRBD1 (6 bases). The V gene lost 6 bases and the J gene lost 4 bases, with 16 bases spanning the gap. The CDR3 contains 15 residues. CDR3: CASSWDNGRNQPQHF. The CDR3, as DNA: TGTGCCAGCAGCTGGGACAATGGGAGGAATCAGCCCCAGCATTTT.

There are many counts of this clonotype. J is TRBJ2-7 and V is TRBV20-1; tentative D call: TRBD1 (5 bases). Germline V CDR1 and CDR2: DFQATT, SNEGSKA (reference sequence). The CDR3 consists of 12 residues. Trimming removed 3 bases at V and 7 bases at J, with 13 bases between. CDR3 bases: TGCAGTGCTAGGCAGGGCAACGGTGAGCAGTACTTC. Translating it yields CSARQGNGEQYF.

V is TRBV5-1 and J is TRBJ1-1, with no clear D. This CDR3 region has 14 residues. From germline, CDR1 is SGHRS and CDR2 YFSETQ. V was shortened by 4 bases and J by 1 base, with 11 bases between the two germline ends. The CDR3 reads CASSLLSPNTEAFF. For the CDR3, the DNA is TGCGCCAGCAGCCTGCTCTCTCCGAACACTGAAGCTTTCTTT.

This clonotype appeared a few times. The V call is TRBV10-3, the J call TRBJ2-3, with no clear D. There are 12 residues in the CDR3. Trimming removed 8 bases at V and 2 bases at J, with 8 bases between. Germline V gene data show CDR1 as ENHRY and CDR2 as SYGVKD. In nucleotides, the CDR3 is TGTGCCATCCGAAGCCTCACAGATACGCAGTATTTT. Translated, it gives CAIRSLTDTQYF.

This clonotype was counted many times. The CDR3 DNA follows: TGTGCCAGCAGCTTAGTCGATTACACAGATACGCAGTATTTT. Translating it yields CASSLVDYTDTQYF. The rearrangement uses TRBV7-2 and TRBJ2-3; D unclear. V shed 1 base and J shed 2 bases, with 7 bases lying between them. CDR1 is SGHTA and CDR2 is FQGNSA in the germline V gene. CDR3 length: 14 amino acids. The variable domain in full, with the rest retrieved from reference TRBV7-2 and TRBJ2-3, is GAGVSQSPSNKVTEKGKDVELRCDPISGHTALYWYRQSLGQGLEFLIYFQGNSAPDKSGLPSDRFSAERTGGSVSTLTIQRTQQEDSAVYLCASSLVDYTDTQYFGPGTRLTVL.

In the case of this clonotype: The germline gene is not matched at one end of the junction; a read error may be the cause. This chain connects TRBV3-1 to TRBJ2-4; D possibly uses TRBD1 or TRBD2 (6 bases each). This CDR3 region has 17 residues. The germline V gene encodes CDR1 LGHDT and CDR2 YNNKEL (reference sequence). This CDR3 reads CASTQELGGLSKNIQYF. Written as DNA, the CDR3 is TGTGCCAGCACCCAAGAATTGGGGGGCCTTTCCAAAAACATTCAGTACTTC.

This clonotype has just a few counts. This chain links TRBV12-3 or TRBV12-4 with TRBJ2-4; 10 bases line up with TRBD1. Trimming at V came to 4 bases and at J to 1 base, leaving 1 base not matched to a gene. The CDR3 totals 15 residues. The CDR3 sequence: CASSSGQGAKNIQYF. Here the CDR3 DNA reads TGTGCCAGCAGTTCGGGACAGGGGGCCAAAAACATTCAGTACTTC.

The chain carries TRBV5-1 and TRBJ2-5; 12 bases are a match to TRBD2. With 0 bases clipped from V and 2 bases from J, the junction kept 5 bases outside the gene matches. This CDR3 is 17 amino acids long. The germline gives CDR1 SGHRS, CDR2 YFSETQ. For the CDR3, the DNA is TGCGCCAGCAGCTTGGCCTGGGGGACTAGCGGGCAAGAGACCCAGTACTTC. Translated: CASSLAWGTSGQETQYF.

Ten or more counts support this clonotype. The chain links TRBV7-9 to TRBJ2-1, with a weak D call TRBD2 (6 bases). The CDR3 spans 12 residues. Trimming removed 5 bases at V and 6 bases at J, with 8 bases between. In germline, CDR1 is SEHNR, CDR2 FQNEAQ (reference sequence). The CDR3 loop is CASSTSLNEQFF. The CDR3 nucleotides are TGTGCCAGCAGCACTAGCCTCAATGAGCAGTTCTTC.

The sample holds many counts of this clonotype. The chain employs TRBV11-1 and TRBJ2-1; 12 bases match TRBD2. V was clipped by 1 base and J by 7 bases; unmatched bases: 17. The CDR3 length is 20 residues. The germline V gene encodes CDR1 SGHAT and CDR2 FQDESV (reference sequence). CDR3 amino acids: CASSLVLLAGGPEGHNEQFF. The CDR3 DNA reads as TGTGCCAGCAGCTTAGTGTTGCTAGCGGGAGGGCCGGAGGGGCATAATGAGCAGTTCTTC.

This clonotype was seen at least ten times. The genes are TRBV27 and TRBJ1-5; D is unclear. V gave up 5 bases and J gave up 1 base, with 9 bases separating them. The germline V gene has CDR1 MNHEY and CDR2 SMNVEV (reference sequence). CDR3 size: 14 residues. The CDR3 here is CASSNLGSNQPQHF. The CDR3 DNA sequence: TGTGCCAGCAGTAACCTGGGGAGCAATCAGCCCCAGCATTTT.

This clonotype was found once. In nucleotides, the CDR3 is TGTGCCAGCAGCTTATTCTTGGGGCGGGAGACCCAGTACTTC. It translates to CASSLFLGRETQYF. The rearrangement joins TRBV7-8 to TRBJ2-5; D possibly corresponds to TRBD1 (5 bases). The V end lost 2 bases, the J end lost 5 bases, and 12 bases lay between the germline ends. The CDR3 loop spans 14 amino acids. Per germline, CDR1 SGHVS and CDR2 FQNEAQ.

This clonotype has more than one count but fewer than ten. The chain combines TRBV20-1 with TRBJ2-2; a possible D gene is TRBD2 (5 bases). The germline CDR1 and CDR2 sequences are DFQATT and SNEGSKA (reference sequence). The CDR3 is 12 amino acids. Trimming cost V 0 bases and J 13 bases, with 12 bases left between them. The CDR3 region is CSARDESTRLFF. For the CDR3, the DNA is TGCAGTGCTAGAGATGAGTCCACTAGGCTGTTTTTT.

In its sample, this clonotype was seen many times. The chain has TRBV29-1 and TRBJ2-1; TRBD2 aligns across 8 bases. This CDR3 region has 16 residues. The germline V gene has CDR1 SQVTM and CDR2 ANQGSEA. V was clipped by 4 bases and J by 4 bases; unmatched bases: 12. CDR3 sequence: CSVGSTGGPVYNEQFF. CDR3 in DNA: TGCAGCGTTGGATCTACGGGAGGGCCAGTATACAATGAGCAGTTCTTC.

This clonotype was seen many times. V is TRBV20-1 and J is TRBJ1-1; 11 bases align to TRBD1. Trimming at V came to 1 base and at J to 7 bases, leaving 5 bases not matched to a gene. The CDR3 length is 14 residues. CDR1 is DFQATT and CDR2 is SNEGSKA in the germline V gene (reference sequence). DNA for the CDR3: TGCAGTGCTAGAGCGGACAGGGGGCTGAATGAAGCTTTCTTT. Translating gives CSARADRGLNEAFF.

The chain has TRBV12-3 or TRBV12-4 and TRBJ2-5; D is perhaps TRBD2 (7 bases). The germline V and J ends were trimmed by 6 bases and 7 bases, with 15 bases remaining between them. This CDR3 contains 13 residues. The CDR3 sequence is CASRDTRGGTQYF. CDR3 nucleotide sequence: TGTGCCAGCAGAGACACGAGGGGGGGGACCCAGTACTTC.

This clonotype was detected many times. The rearrangement links TRBV5-1 to TRBJ1-1; no definite D call. CDR3 length: 15 amino acids. Germline V gives CDR1 SGHRS, CDR2 YFSETQ. V shed 0 bases and J shed 6 bases, with 15 bases lying between them. The CDR3 DNA follows: TGCGCCAGCAGCTTGGGCAGCCTGCAAGTATCTGAAGCTTTCTTT. Translation: CASSLGSLQVSEAFF.

Points on this clonotype: A read error is possible here, since a much larger clone lies one base away. This chain links TRBV20-1 with TRBJ2-3; tentatively, D is TRBD2 (6 bases). The CDR3 runs 12 residues. Germline V gene sequence: CDR1 DFQATT, CDR2 SNEGSKA (reference sequence). The V and J ends lost 3 bases and 10 bases respectively, with 14 bases between them. The CDR3, as DNA: TGCAGTGCTAGCGGGGGTGGGAATGCGCAGTATTTT. Its translation is CSASGGGNAQYF.

This clonotype was seen more than once but under ten times. This chain uses TRBV5-1 with TRBJ2-5, with 8 bases identical to TRBD2. This CDR3 spans 15 amino acids. The germline CDR1 and CDR2 sequences are SGHRS and YFSETQ. The trim removed 4 bases at V and 5 bases at J, leaving 10 bases unmatched. The CDR3 coding sequence is TGCGCCAGCAGCGCCTCCGGGACTAGAAGTGAGACCCAGTACTTC. Translation: CASSASGTRSETQYF.

This clonotype occurred many times. The chain couples TRBV7-2 to TRBJ1-1; D possibly corresponds to TRBD1 (6 bases). Germline loops: CDR1 SGHTA, CDR2 FQGNSA. V was shortened by 11 bases and J by 8 bases, with 18 bases between the two germline ends. This CDR3 is built from 12 residues. In DNA form, the CDR3 reads TGTGCCGCTTCGGAGGGAGGACAGGAAGCTTTCTTT. This sequence encodes CAASEGGQEAFF. The full variable domain, in which reference TRBV7-2 and TRBJ1-1 provide the parts outside the CDR3, is GAGVSQSPSNKVTEKGKDVELRCDPISGHTALYWYRQSLGQGLEFLIYFQGNSAPDKSGLPSDRFSAERTGGSVSTLTIQRTQQEDSAVYLCAASEGGQEAFFGQGTRLTVV.

This clonotype was picked up a small number of times. V and J are TRBV5-1 and TRBJ1-4, with D unresolved. CDR1 and CDR2 from the germline V gene are SGHRS and YFSETQ. Trimming cost V 6 bases and J 8 bases, with 23 bases left between them. The CDR3 loop spans 16 amino acids. This CDR3 is CASTDPLGRAGEKLFF. The CDR3 coding sequence is TGCGCCAGCACCGACCCCTTAGGGAGGGCAGGCGAAAAACTGTTTTTT. Combining the CDR3 with reference TRBV5-1 and TRBJ1-4 gives the whole variable domain KAGVTQTPRYLIKTRGQQVTLSCSPISGHRSVSWYQQTPGQGLQFLFEYFSETQRNKGNFPGRFSGRQFSNSRSEMNVSTLELGDSALYLCASTDPLGRAGEKLFFGSGTQLSVL.

This clonotype was seen only a few times. This chain uses TRBV4-2 with TRBJ2-3, with 12 bases lining up with TRBD2. This CDR3 contains 20 residues. The V gene's germline CDR1 is LGHNA and CDR2 YNFKEQ. The V and J ends lost 3 bases and 4 bases, in that order; junction bases with no gene match: 17. The CDR3 DNA reads as TGTGCCAGCAGCCAGGCTTTGGGACTAGCGGGCCCTAGCAGAGCAGATACGCAGTATTTT. Translated, it gives CASSQALGLAGPSRADTQYF.